A single sample is the source of the 28 T cell receptor beta chains below, sequenced in a study of T cells in Graves' hyperthyroidism and ophthalmopathy. It was RNA transcripts that yielded the amplified TCR beta CDR3 regions. The TCR CDR3 was amplified in a first-round RT-PCR using the HTBI primer set. Using its own MiXCR run on the multiplex PCR reads, TCRdb lists one record per CDR3 protein. The sample gives around 760,000 distinct CDR3 sequences, 35% of which show up once; about a third is in the top ten. Sequenced: blood. These TCRs come from a woman aged 40 to 50 with Graves' hyperthyroidism.

The table lists this clonotype with a few counts. V is TRBV7-9 and J is TRBJ2-7, with 12 bases fitting TRBD1. V was clipped by 3 bases and J by 3 bases; unmatched bases: 9. This CDR3 is built from 17 residues. Germline CDR1 SEHNR, CDR2 FQNEAQ (reference sequence). The CDR3 nucleotides read TGTGCCAGCAGCTTTTTCGTGGGACAGGGGGCTTTCTACGAGCAGTACTTC. Protein sequence: CASSFFVGQGAFYEQYF. The whole variable domain, filled in from reference TRBV7-9 and TRBJ2-7, reads DTGVSQNPRHKITKRGQNVTFRCDPISEHNRLYWYRQTLGQGPEFLTYFQNEAQLEKSRLLSDRFSAERPKGSFSTLEIQRTEQGDSAMYLCASSFFVGQGAFYEQYFGPGTRLTVT.

The V gene is TRBV29-1, the J gene TRBJ1-5, with 7 bases matching TRBD1. The V gene end was trimmed by 6 bases and the J gene end by 4 bases; junction bases not matched to a gene: 15. CDR3 length equals 16 residues. Per the germline V gene, CDR1 is SQVTM and CDR2 is ANQGSEA. CDR3 sequence (DNA): TGCAGCGTGGCTAGAGCCACAGGGGCGACAAATCAGCCCCAGCATTTT. This translates into CSVARATGATNQPQHF.

This clonotype was detected ten times or more. The chain carries TRBV25-1 and TRBJ1-5; D uncertain. This CDR3 has 12 residues. The V gene's germline CDR1 is MGHDK and CDR2 SYGVNS. V lost 7 bases, J lost 1 base, and 5 bases lay in between. CDR3: CASKGSNQPQHF. The CDR3 DNA sequence: TGTGCCAGCAAGGGAAGCAATCAGCCCCAGCATTTT. Supplemented by reference TRBV25-1 and TRBJ1-5, the full variable domain reads EADIYQTPRYLVIGTGKKITLECSQTMGHDKMYWYQQDPGMELHLIHYSYGVNSTEKGDLSSESTVSRIRTEHFPLTLESARPSHTSQYLCASKGSNQPQHFGDGTRLSIL.

The chain combines TRBV6-5 with TRBJ2-5; the match to TRBD1 covers 12 bases. CDR1 is MNHEY and CDR2 is SVGAGI in the germline V gene. This CDR3 is built from 16 residues. V was clipped by 6 bases and J by 5 bases; unmatched bases: 10. The CDR3 DNA reads as TGTGCCAGCAGCCAGCCGGGACAGGGGGCGCGTGAGACCCAGTACTTC. This gives the protein CASSQPGQGARETQYF.

The chain combines TRBV6-2 or TRBV6-3 with TRBJ1-2; D not certain. This CDR3 comprises 12 residues. Germline V lookup: CDR1 MNHEY, CDR2 SVGEGT. Deletions cut 6 bases from V and 4 bases from J, with 9 bases between. Here the CDR3 DNA reads TGTGCCAGCAGCGACCGATTCTATGGCTACACCTTC. Its translation is CASSDRFYGYTF.

This clonotype was seen a few times. J is TRBJ1-1 and V is TRBV6-6, with 8 bases matching TRBD1. Germline loops: CDR1 MNHNY, CDR2 SVGAGI (reference sequence). V shed 6 bases and J 6 bases; nucleotides not matched to a gene: 21. This CDR3 has 18 residues. This CDR3 is CASRQTGTGIGWLAEAFF. The CDR3 nucleotides read TGTGCCAGCAGGCAGACCGGGACAGGAATCGGCTGGCTGGCTGAAGCTTTCTTT.

Written as DNA, the CDR3 is TGTGCCAGCAGTTCGCCTAAGGGGGGGGGCGCCTACGAGCAGTACTTC. It codes for CASSSPKGGGAYEQYF. The chain has TRBV6-6 and TRBJ2-7; a weak D match, TRBD2 (7 bases). The CDR3 totals 16 residues. V was clipped by 4 bases and J by 2 bases, with 18 bases between them. Germline CDR1 is MNHNY and CDR2 is SVGAGI (reference sequence).

V usage is TRBV5-6 and J usage is TRBJ2-5; 15 nucleotides agree with TRBD2. The trim removed 4 bases at V and 2 bases at J, leaving 6 bases unmatched. The CDR3 covers 17 residues. Per the germline V gene, CDR1 is SGHDT and CDR2 is YYEEEE. CDR3 DNA sequence: TGTGCCAGCAGCCTGGGACTAGCGGGAGGTACACAAGAGACCCAGTACTTC. It encodes CASSLGLAGGTQETQYF. The full variable domain, its missing parts supplied by reference TRBV5-6 and TRBJ2-5, is DAGVTQSPTHLIKTRGQQVTLRCSPKSGHDTVSWYQQALGQGPQFIFQYYEEEERQRGNFPDRFSGHQFPNYSSELNVNALLLGDSALYLCASSLGLAGGTQETQYFGPGTRLLVL.

This clonotype was detected many times. This CDR3 is CASRAGGTYEQYF. The CDR3 DNA sequence: TGTGCCAGCAGAGCGGGGGGGACCTACGAGCAGTACTTC. The chain recombines TRBV2 with TRBJ2-7; TRBD2 agrees at 10 bases. Germline assignment: CDR1 SNHLY and CDR2 FYNNEI. This CDR3 is 13 amino acids long. V shed 6 bases, J shed 2 bases, and the junction held 1 base outside the gene matches.

The genes are TRBV6-5 and TRBJ2-7; 9 bases are a match to TRBD1. V shed 8 bases, J shed 4 bases, and the junction held 9 bases outside the gene matches. CDR1 and CDR2 from the germline V gene are MNHEY and SVGAGI. The CDR3 has 14 residues. The CDR3 region has the DNA TGTGCCAGCTCACCGGACAGGGGTGTTTACGAGCAGTACTTC. Protein sequence: CASSPDRGVYEQYF.

This chain connects TRBV20-1 to TRBJ1-2; no reliable D call. Germline V gene sequence: CDR1 DFQATT, CDR2 SNEGSKA (reference sequence). V was trimmed by 0 bases and J by 8 bases, leaving 10 bases between them. This CDR3 has 12 residues. Written as DNA, the CDR3 is TGCAGTGCTAGAGAACAAATCGGGGGCTACACCTTC. Translating it yields CSAREQIGGYTF.

This clonotype was counted many times. The chain carries TRBV5-1 and TRBJ2-7, with TRBD2 matching 7 bases. With V trimmed by 0 bases and J by 4 bases, 10 bases remained unmatched. This CDR3 is built from 16 residues. The germline V gene encodes CDR1 SGHRS and CDR2 YFSETQ. The CDR3 reads CASSLDRRERPYEQYF. CDR3 DNA: TGCGCCAGCAGCTTGGACCGGCGGGAGCGGCCTTACGAGCAGTACTTC.

This chain uses TRBV12-3 or TRBV12-4 with TRBJ1-1; TRBD1 might be the D (5 bases). This CDR3 spans 14 amino acids. Trimming removed 4 bases from V and 7 bases from J, with 16 bases in between. CDR3 sequence: CASSSARAYGEAFF. In nucleotides, the CDR3 is TGTGCCAGCAGTTCGGCCAGGGCCTATGGTGAAGCTTTCTTT.

This clonotype was detected a few times. The chain combines TRBV7-9 with TRBJ1-2; 7 bases line up with TRBD1. J gave up 1 base and V 1 base, and 6 bases lay outside the gene matches. CDR3 length: 16 amino acids. Germline loops: CDR1 SEHNR, CDR2 FQNEAQ (reference sequence). The CDR3 is CASSLVRDRHNYGYTF. DNA for the CDR3: TGTGCCAGCAGCTTAGTGCGGGACAGACATAACTATGGCTACACCTTC.

The V call is TRBV7-6, the J call TRBJ1-5; D gene uncertain. CDR3 length: 14 amino acids. Per germline, CDR1 SGHVS and CDR2 FNYEAQ. The V and J ends lost 1 base and 5 bases respectively, with 9 bases between them. The CDR3: CASSLGPAHQPQHF. In DNA form, the CDR3 reads TGTGCCAGCAGCTTAGGTCCAGCCCATCAGCCCCAGCATTTT.

This clonotype was detected only a few times. The chain carries TRBV6-5 and TRBJ1-6; D is ambiguous. CDR3 length: 13 amino acids. CDR1 and CDR2 from the germline V gene are MNHEY and SVGAGI. V lost 4 bases, J lost 5 bases, and 6 bases lay in between. For the CDR3, the DNA is TGTGCCAGCAGTTTACGAAATAATTCACCCCTCCACTTT. It is translated as CASSLRNNSPLHF.

The CDR3 DNA reads TGTGCCCTCTCTGGAAACACCATATATTTT. Its protein is CALSGNTIYF. This chain joins TRBV19 and TRBJ1-3; D call uncertain. The CDR3 loop spans 10 amino acids. Germline CDR1 reads LNHDA; CDR2 reads SQIVND (reference sequence). V was clipped by 11 bases and J by 0 bases, with 2 bases between them. Filled out from reference TRBV19 and TRBJ1-3, the complete variable domain reads DGGITQSPKYLFRKEGQNVTLSCEQNLNHDAMYWYRQDPGQGLRLIYYSQIVNDFQKGDIAEGYSVSREKKESFPLTVTSAQKNPTAFYLCALSGNTIYFGEGSWLTVV.

A single count supports this clonotype. The V and J genes are TRBV4-1 and TRBJ1-5, with D uncertain. V was clipped by 0 bases and J by 5 bases, with 26 bases between them. The germline V gene has CDR1 MGHRA and CDR2 YSYEKL. This CDR3 comprises 20 residues. DNA of the CDR3: TGCGCCAGCAGCCAAGAGGTCGGCGGAGGGAGGCTTCCCGGATATCAGCCCCAGCATTTT. Translation gives CASSQEVGGGRLPGYQPQHF.

The chain joins TRBV12-3 or TRBV12-4 to TRBJ1-5, with D maybe TRBD1 (6 bases). The CDR3 extends over 15 amino acids. Trimming left V 4 bases short and J 9 bases short, with 19 bases between. CDR3: CASSYQGSHGSPQHF. The CDR3 DNA is TGTGCCAGCAGTTATCAGGGGTCCCACGGATCGCCCCAGCATTTT.

In this sample, this clonotype turned up many times. The chain is built from TRBV7-3 and TRBJ1-6; TRBD1 is a possible D gene (5 bases). Germline CDR1 and CDR2: SGHTA and FQGTGA. CDR3 size: 15 residues. V was clipped by 3 bases and J by 6 bases, with 12 bases between them. Written as DNA, the CDR3 is TGTGCCAGCAGCTTGGGAACAGGTCCTAATTCACCCCTCCACTTT. Translation gives CASSLGTGPNSPLHF.

The chain is built from TRBV6-5 and TRBJ1-5; D is unclear. Trimming took off 4 bases at V and 10 bases at J, with 14 bases between the two ends. Per germline, CDR1 MNHEY and CDR2 SVGAGI. The CDR3 is 13 amino acids. CDR3 residues: CASSSEILIPQHF. The DNA of the CDR3 is TGTGCCAGCAGTTCAGAAATCCTGATTCCCCAGCATTTT.

This chain connects TRBV2 to TRBJ1-5; 7 bases fit TRBD1. V dropped 6 bases and J dropped 4; count of bases not matched to a gene: 15. This CDR3 has 17 amino acids. The germline V gene has CDR1 SNHLY and CDR2 FYNNEI. This CDR3 is CASSPRQGMAANQPQHF. Written as DNA, the CDR3 is TGTGCCAGCAGCCCTCGACAGGGAATGGCGGCGAATCAGCCCCAGCATTTT.

The table lists this clonotype with many counts. J is TRBJ1-6 and V is TRBV7-2; 7 bases line up with TRBD1. V gave up 10 bases and J gave up 10 bases; unmatched junction bases: 7. From germline, CDR1 is SGHTA and CDR2 FQGNSA. CDR3 length: 12 amino acids. This chain's CDR3 is CATRTGGSPLHF. The CDR3 nucleotides read TGTGCCACCCGGACAGGAGGGTCACCCCTCCACTTT.

The J gene is TRBJ2-7, the V gene TRBV6-5; 8 positions match TRBD1. The CDR3 runs to 14 residues. Germline CDR1 is MNHEY and CDR2 is SVGAGI. Trimming took 2 bases from V and 6 from J; bases not matched to a gene: 6. The CDR3 protein is CASSYGQGAGEQYF. The CDR3 nucleotides are TGTGCCAGCAGTTACGGTCAGGGGGCCGGCGAGCAGTACTTC.

This clonotype showed up just a few times. One junction end does not reproduce the germline sequence, and a read error may be involved. The CDR3 reads CASSLADSNTEAFF. The CDR3 nucleotides read TGTGCCAGCAGTTTAGCCGATTCGAACACTGAAGCTTTCTTT. The chain employs TRBV11-2 and TRBJ1-1; D gene ambiguous. This CDR3 region has 14 residues. Germline-derived CDR1 and CDR2 are SGHAT and FQNNGV.

This clonotype turned up a few times. The chain couples TRBV19 to TRBJ2-7; 7 bases align to TRBD1. The CDR3 loop spans 15 amino acids. V gave up 8 bases and J gave up 5 bases; unmatched junction bases: 15. CDR1 is LNHDA and CDR2 is SQIVND in the germline V gene (reference sequence). In DNA form, the CDR3 reads TGTGCCAGTTCTTACAGGGGTATGGCTTTGGACGAGCAGTACTTC. This sequence encodes CASSYRGMALDEQYF.

The chain joins TRBV20-1 to TRBJ2-5; possibly TRBD1 for D (6 bases). The CDR3 covers 16 residues. The V end was cut by 2 bases, the J end by 5 bases, with 21 bases between. CDR1 DFQATT and CDR2 SNEGSKA come from the germline V gene (reference sequence). For the CDR3, the DNA is TGCAGTGCTAGACCACCGTTAACAGGGCTGGGGGAGACCCAGTACTTC. It translates to CSARPPLTGLGETQYF.

This clonotype has ten or more counts. The rearrangement uses TRBV15 and TRBJ1-4, with D possibly being TRBD1 (5 bases). Germline V lookup: CDR1 LNHNV, CDR2 YYDKDF (reference sequence). This CDR3 comprises 15 residues. V dropped 1 base and J dropped 8 bases, with 14 bases sitting between them. The CDR3 loop is CATSRAKGVEEKLFF. The CDR3 coding sequence is TGTGCCACCAGCAGAGCAAAAGGGGTGGAGGAAAAACTGTTTTTT.